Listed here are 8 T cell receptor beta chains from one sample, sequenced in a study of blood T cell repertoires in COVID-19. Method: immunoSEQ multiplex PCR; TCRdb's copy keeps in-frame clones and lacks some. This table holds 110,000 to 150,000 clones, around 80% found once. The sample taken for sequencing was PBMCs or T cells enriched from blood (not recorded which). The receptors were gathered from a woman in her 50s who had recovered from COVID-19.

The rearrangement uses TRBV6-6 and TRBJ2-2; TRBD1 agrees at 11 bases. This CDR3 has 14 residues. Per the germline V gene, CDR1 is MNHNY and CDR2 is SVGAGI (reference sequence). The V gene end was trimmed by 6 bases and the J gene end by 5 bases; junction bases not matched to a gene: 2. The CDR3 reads CASSGDRGTGELFF. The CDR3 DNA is TGTGCCAGCAGCGGGGACAGGGGGACCGGGGAGCTGTTTTTT.

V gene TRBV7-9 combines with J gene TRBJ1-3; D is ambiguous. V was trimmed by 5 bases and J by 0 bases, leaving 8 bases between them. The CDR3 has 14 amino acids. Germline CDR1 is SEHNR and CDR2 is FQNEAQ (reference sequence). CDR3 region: CASSVVRSGNTIYF. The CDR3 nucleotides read TGTGCCAGCAGCGTCGTTCGCTCTGGAAACACCATATATTTT.

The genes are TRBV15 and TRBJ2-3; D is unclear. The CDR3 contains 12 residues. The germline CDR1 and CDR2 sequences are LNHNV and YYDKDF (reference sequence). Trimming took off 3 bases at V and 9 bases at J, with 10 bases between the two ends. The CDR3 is CATSSPLRTQYF. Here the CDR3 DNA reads TGTGCCACCAGCAGCCCATTACGGACGCAGTATTTT.

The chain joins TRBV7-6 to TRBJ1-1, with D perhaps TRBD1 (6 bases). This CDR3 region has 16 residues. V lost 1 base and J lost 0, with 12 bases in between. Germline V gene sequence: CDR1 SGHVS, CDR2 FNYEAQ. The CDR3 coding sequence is TGTGCCAGCAGCTTAGGGCCGGGGGGCATGAACACTGAAGCTTTCTTT. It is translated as CASSLGPGGMNTEAFF.

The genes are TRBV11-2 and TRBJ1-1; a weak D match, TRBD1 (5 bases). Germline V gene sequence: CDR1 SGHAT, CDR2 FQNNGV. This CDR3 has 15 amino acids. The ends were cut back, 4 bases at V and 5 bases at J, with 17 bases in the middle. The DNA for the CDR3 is TGTGCCAGCAGCTCTAGGGGCAGGATTCAGACTGAAGCTTTCTTT. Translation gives CASSSRGRIQTEAFF.

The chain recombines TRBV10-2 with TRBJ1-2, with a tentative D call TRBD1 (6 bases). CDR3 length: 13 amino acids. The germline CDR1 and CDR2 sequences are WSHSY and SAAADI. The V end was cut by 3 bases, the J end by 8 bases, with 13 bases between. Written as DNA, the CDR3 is TGCGCCAGCAGTGATCACGGGACAAACGGCTACACCTTC. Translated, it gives CASSDHGTNGYTF.

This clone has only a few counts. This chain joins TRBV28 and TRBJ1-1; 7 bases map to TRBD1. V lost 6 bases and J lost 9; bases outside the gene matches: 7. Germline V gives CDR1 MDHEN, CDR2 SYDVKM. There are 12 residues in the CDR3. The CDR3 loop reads CASSREQGKAFF. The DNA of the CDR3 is TGTGCCAGCAGCCGAGAACAGGGGAAAGCTTTCTTT.

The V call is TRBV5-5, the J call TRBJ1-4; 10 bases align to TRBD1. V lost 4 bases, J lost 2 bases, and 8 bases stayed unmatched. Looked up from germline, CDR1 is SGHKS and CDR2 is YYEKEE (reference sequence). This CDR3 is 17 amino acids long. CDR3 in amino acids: CASSPWTGGSTNEKLFF. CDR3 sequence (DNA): TGTGCCAGCAGCCCCTGGACAGGGGGATCGACTAATGAAAAACTGTTTTTT.